A single sample gave rise to the 24 T cell receptor beta chains below, sequenced in a study of T-cell memory formation after mild COVID-19. TCRdb independently ran MiXCR on the 5' RACE reads; one entry per CDR3 protein. The sample has 450,000 or so distinct CDR3 sequences, around a quarter seen once. Sequencing input: PBMCs or a T cell subset sorted from them (not recorded which). The receptors were sampled from an adult woman who had mild COVID-19 (a few samples of this study predate the infection). Cell type and time point are not known.

The chain is built from TRBV5-6 and TRBJ2-7; TRBD1 matches 10 bases. The CDR3 totals 17 residues. Germline V gene sequence: CDR1 SGHDT, CDR2 YYEEEE. V lost 4 bases and J lost 4; bases outside the gene matches: 14. CDR3 loop: CASSPNTGTGDPYEQYF. The CDR3 bases are TGTGCCAGCAGCCCAAATACCGGGACAGGGGACCCATACGAGCAGTACTTC.

This CDR3 is CASSLGGIGTDTQYF. The CDR3 DNA sequence: TGTGCCAGCAGTTTAGGGGGGATCGGCACAGATACGCAGTATTTT. This sequence joins TRBV27 and TRBJ2-3; maybe TRBD2 (6 bases). The CDR3 contains 15 residues. CDR1 MNHEY and CDR2 SMNVEV come from the germline V gene (reference sequence). V was trimmed by 2 bases and J by 1 base, leaving 10 bases between them.

Ten or more counts support this clonotype. V and J are TRBV20-1 and TRBJ2-7; D is undetermined. With 2 bases removed from V and 0 bases from J, the gap between germline ends came to 2 bases. This CDR3 comprises 11 residues. Germline lookup yields CDR1 DFQATT and CDR2 SNEGSKA (reference sequence). The CDR3 DNA is TGCAGTGCTAGACCCTCCTACGAGCAGTACTTC. The encoded protein is CSARPSYEQYF.

This clonotype was observed a few times. The chain links TRBV24-1 to TRBJ2-3, with 10 bases fitting TRBD2. The CDR3 is 17 residues long. The trim removed 4 bases at V and 0 bases at J, leaving 6 bases unmatched. Per germline, CDR1 KGHDR and CDR2 SFDVKD. The CDR3 protein is CATSDTLLAGSTDTQYF. CDR3 DNA sequence: TGTGCCACCAGTGACACCTTACTAGCGGGAAGCACAGATACGCAGTATTTT.

This clonotype was found a few times. The chain combines TRBV5-8 with TRBJ2-6; tentatively, D is TRBD1 or TRBD2 (5 bases each). V gave up 0 bases and J gave up 5 bases, with 15 bases separating them. Germline loops: CDR1 SGHTS, CDR2 YDEGEE. The CDR3 totals 17 residues. This CDR3 is CASSLGWGPHRANVLTF. CDR3 DNA: TGTGCCAGCAGCTTGGGATGGGGACCCCACCGGGCCAACGTCCTGACTTTC.

The chain is built from TRBV29-1 and TRBJ1-1; possible D gene TRBD1, 6 bases. The CDR3 extends over 13 amino acids. Germline CDR1 and CDR2: SQVTM and ANQGSEA. The V gene lost 7 bases and the J gene lost 1 base, with 13 bases spanning the gap. The CDR3 region is CSAAGDTNTEAFF. The CDR3 region has the DNA TGCAGCGCCGCCGGGGACACGAACACTGAAGCTTTCTTT.

This clonotype was detected only a few times. V is TRBV12-3 or TRBV12-4 and J is TRBJ2-1; 9 bases line up with TRBD2. The length of the CDR3 is 15 residues. V shed 6 bases and J 4 bases; nucleotides not matched to a gene: 7. In DNA form, the CDR3 reads TGTGCCAGCAGCCCGACTAGCGGTTGGTACAATGAGCAGTTCTTC. Residues: CASSPTSGWYNEQFF.

The chain has TRBV11-1 and TRBJ2-1; 7 bases align to TRBD2. CDR1 is SGHAT and CDR2 is FQDESV in the germline V gene (reference sequence). The CDR3 covers 16 residues. The J segment lost 1 base and the V segment lost 5 bases, leaving 8 bases of the junction unmatched. CDR3 sequence reads: CASSQRLGGSYNEQFF. DNA of the CDR3: TGTGCCAGCAGCCAGCGATTGGGAGGGTCCTACAATGAGCAGTTCTTC. Filled out from reference TRBV11-1 and TRBJ2-1, the complete variable domain reads EAEVAQSPRYKITEKSQAVAFWCDPISGHATLYWYRQILGQGPELLVQFQDESVVDDSQLPKDRFSAERLKGVDSTLKIQPAELGDSAMYLCASSQRLGGSYNEQFFGPGTRLTVL.

This clonotype was found a few times. V gene TRBV7-2 combines with J gene TRBJ1-3; D call uncertain. Looked up from germline, CDR1 is SGHTA and CDR2 is FQGNSA. The CDR3 is made up of 14 amino acids. V lost 1 base and J 7 bases, leaving 11 bases between the germline ends. The DNA for the CDR3 is TGTGCCAGCAGCTTAGATTCCTCCCGGAACACCATATATTTT. Translation: CASSLDSSRNTIYF. The full variable domain, rest sourced from reference TRBV7-2 and TRBJ1-3, is GAGVSQSPSNKVTEKGKDVELRCDPISGHTALYWYRQSLGQGLEFLIYFQGNSAPDKSGLPSDRFSAERTGGSVSTLTIQRTQQEDSAVYLCASSLDSSRNTIYFGEGSWLTVV.

The sample holds a few counts of this clonotype. The gene calls are TRBV23-1 and TRBJ2-7; 9 positions match TRBD1. TRBV23-1 belongs to the ORF category, with a function that is uncertain. The CDR3 is made up of 16 amino acids. The J segment lost 0 bases and the V segment lost 5 bases, leaving 8 bases of the junction unmatched. The CDR3 DNA sequence: TGCGCCAGCAGTACTGAGCGGGACAGGGTCTCCTACGAGCAGTACTTC. Protein sequence: CASSTERDRVSYEQYF.

In its sample, this clonotype was seen many times. This chain uses TRBV7-9 with TRBJ2-5; D ambiguous. The CDR3 contains 13 residues. Germline CDR1 is SEHNR and CDR2 is FQNEAQ (reference sequence). V was shortened by 3 bases and J by 1 base, with 6 bases between the two germline ends. The CDR3 sequence is CASSFWSQETQYF. For the CDR3, the DNA is TGTGCCAGCAGCTTCTGGAGCCAAGAGACCCAGTACTTC.

Only a few counts were recorded for this clonotype. The V and J genes are TRBV11-2 and TRBJ2-4; perhaps TRBD1 as D (5 bases). This CDR3 region has 16 residues. The V gene's germline CDR1 is SGHAT and CDR2 FQNNGV. Trimming took off 5 bases at V and 0 bases at J, with 14 bases between the two ends. Written as DNA, the CDR3 is TGTGCCAGCAGCGACAGCCTCTCCATAGCCAAAAACATTCAGTACTTC. Its translation is CASSDSLSIAKNIQYF.

This rearrangement joins TRBV29-1 to TRBJ2-3; possibly TRBD2 for D (6 bases). V was clipped by 5 bases and J by 4 bases, with 13 bases between them. Germline V gene data show CDR1 as SQVTM and CDR2 as ANQGSEA. CDR3 size: 13 residues. CDR3 DNA sequence: TGCAGCGTTCTGAAACCGGGGGCAGATACGCAGTATTTT. This sequence encodes CSVLKPGADTQYF.

This clonotype was recorded only once. The V call is TRBV2, the J call TRBJ2-7, with 10 bases identical to TRBD1. Germline CDR1 reads SNHLY; CDR2 reads FYNNEI. The trim removed 7 bases at V and 5 bases at J, leaving 5 bases unmatched. The CDR3 covers 13 residues. The CDR3 spells CASNRQGADEQYF. The CDR3 DNA reads as TGTGCCAGCAACAGACAGGGGGCGGACGAGCAGTACTTC. Combining the CDR3 with reference TRBV2 and TRBJ2-7 gives the whole variable domain EPEVTQTPSHQVTQMGQEVILRCVPISNHLYFYWYRQILGQKVEFLVSFYNNEISEKSEIFDDQFSVERPDGSNFTLKIRSTKLEDSAMYFCASNRQGADEQYFGPGTRLTVT.

V gene TRBV5-1 combines with J gene TRBJ2-1; 7 positions match TRBD1. The CDR3 loop spans 16 amino acids. CDR1 and CDR2 from the germline V gene are SGHRS and YFSETQ. The J segment lost 2 bases and the V segment lost 1 base, leaving 6 bases of the junction unmatched. The CDR3 spells CASSLMGQPTYNEQFF. DNA of the CDR3: TGCGCCAGCAGCTTGATGGGACAGCCTACCTACAATGAGCAGTTCTTC.

This clonotype has just a few counts. The rearrangement links TRBV20-1 to TRBJ2-7; a possible D gene is TRBD2 (5 bases). The ends were cut back, 3 bases at V and 5 bases at J, with 11 bases in the middle. CDR3 length equals 12 residues. Germline V gives CDR1 DFQATT, CDR2 SNEGSKA (reference sequence). Written as DNA, the CDR3 is TGCAGTGCTAGCGGGAAAGGCAACGAGCAGTACTTC. This translates into CSASGKGNEQYF.

The CDR3 spells CASSRGKVTYEQYF. The CDR3 DNA follows: TGTGCCAGCAGCCGGGGGAAGGTCACCTACGAGCAGTACTTC. The chain employs TRBV11-3 and TRBJ2-7; TRBD2 might be the D (6 bases). V lost 5 bases and J 2 bases, leaving 13 bases between the germline ends. Germline CDR1 and CDR2: SGHNT and YENEEA. The length of the CDR3 is 14 residues.

The V gene is TRBV7-9, the J gene TRBJ2-7, with D tentatively TRBD1 (6 bases). V lost 5 bases and J lost 4, with 18 bases in between. Germline assignment: CDR1 SEHNR and CDR2 FQNEAQ (reference sequence). The CDR3 consists of 15 residues. The CDR3 reads CASSLLGTSNYEQYF. CDR3 coding DNA: TGTGCCAGCAGCCTCCTCGGGACATCCAATTACGAGCAGTACTTC.

This clonotype has more than one count but fewer than ten. The DNA for the CDR3 is TGCAGCGCCCATTCGTCGACAGATACGCAGTATTTT. Its protein is CSAHSSTDTQYF. The chain joins TRBV29-1 to TRBJ2-3, with D uncertain. This CDR3 comprises 12 residues. Germline V gene data show CDR1 as SQVTM and CDR2 as ANQGSEA. The V end lost 7 bases, the J end lost 3 bases, and 11 bases lay between the germline ends.

This clonotype was observed a few times. The chain recombines TRBV7-6 with TRBJ1-1; D remains unclear. Trimming left V 3 bases short and J 4 bases short, with 9 bases between. Germline CDR1 is SGHVS and CDR2 is FNYEAQ. The CDR3 length is 13 residues. In DNA, the CDR3 is TGTGCCAGCAGCTTTGGGGAGGCCACTGAAGCTTTCTTT. It yields the protein CASSFGEATEAFF.

The table lists this clonotype with many counts. This chain joins TRBV12-3 or TRBV12-4 and TRBJ2-1; TRBD2 is a possible D gene (6 bases). The CDR3 runs to 13 residues. V was shortened by 7 bases and J by 2 bases, with 9 bases between the two germline ends. The CDR3 bases are TGTGCCAGCATTCGGGAGCCCTACAATGAGCAGTTCTTC. Amino acids: CASIREPYNEQFF.

The genes are TRBV6-6 and TRBJ2-1, with 7 bases aligning to TRBD2. Germline V CDR1 and CDR2: MNHNY, SVGAGI (reference sequence). CDR3 length equals 15 residues. J was trimmed by 8 bases and V by 6 bases; bases with no gene match: 13. As DNA, the CDR3 is TGTGCCAGCAGCCCGGGGAGCGGGGAGTGGGATGAGCAGTTCTTC. Its protein is CASSPGSGEWDEQFF.

The chain is built from TRBV11-2 and TRBJ2-7; 12 nucleotides line up with TRBD1. The CDR3 runs to 17 residues. With 2 bases clipped from V and 2 bases from J, the junction kept 7 bases outside the gene matches. Germline lookup yields CDR1 SGHAT and CDR2 FQNNGV. The CDR3 reads CASSLSTGTGGAYEQYF. The CDR3 nucleotides are TGTGCCAGCAGCTTATCCACCGGGACAGGGGGCGCCTACGAGCAGTACTTC.

In its sample, this clonotype was seen once. The gene calls are TRBV19 and TRBJ1-1; TRBD1 agrees at 9 bases. The CDR3 loop spans 16 amino acids. V dropped 5 bases and J dropped 0; count of bases not matched to a gene: 7. Germline V lookup: CDR1 LNHDA, CDR2 SQIVND (reference sequence). The CDR3 coding sequence is TGTGCCAGTAGTGCCCCCGGACAGGGGATGAACACTGAAGCTTTCTTT. It is translated as CASSAPGQGMNTEAFF.